Detailed here is one T cell receptor (beta chain). Its antigen is currently unknown. Its ends do not fully match the called genes, so a read error is possible. Previously, flow cytometry had revealed CD8+CD57+ cell expansion in the patients chosen for sequencing. Severe acquired aplastic anemia was present in every patient. The study sampled blood from patients who had received no therapy. The data were obtained in a study of CD8+CD57+ T cells in acquired aplastic anemia. Study-wide results and limits: Roughly 29 was the count of CD8+ CDR3 sequences that patients shared with controls.

TCR beta VDJ and CDR3 profiling used genomic DNA as template. TCRdb itself ran the reads through MiXCR, one entry per CDR3 protein. The sample comprises about 58,000 distinct CDR3 sequences, roughly three fifths of which are singletons, and roughly 16% rests with the top ten. The sample consisted of sorted CD4+, CD8+, or CD8+CD57+ T cells (not recorded which) from PBMCs. This receptor was identified in a human donor with aplastic anemia.

The CDR3, as DNA: TGTGCCAGCAGTTATTCCGACAGATACGAGCAGTACTTC. This translates into CASSYSDRYEQYF. The rearrangement links TRBV10-3 to TRBJ2-7; D may be TRBD1 (5 bases). The CDR3 runs 13 residues. Germline CDR1 is ENHRY and CDR2 is SYGVKD.